This T cell receptor beta chain was recorded in a study of regulatory T cells in long-lasting Graves disease. Study at large: The definition of persistent Graves' disease was over 5 years of antithyroid drugs with positive TSH receptor antibodies. Study findings and constraints: There were preferences for TRBV28, TRBJ1-2 and TRBJ2-5 in persistent disease.

There are 9 residues in the CDR3. Germline V gives CDR1 MNHNS, CDR2 SASEGT. V gave up 10 bases and J gave up 1 base, with 2 bases separating them. This clonotype came up many times. Its specificity is unknown. HTBI primers from iRepertoire and Arm-PCR of CDR3 regions yielded the TCR beta libraries. Per the original data handling: Identified across the samples were fewer than 70 TRBV segments and about 15 TRBJ segments. TCRdb called the multiplex PCR reads again in MiXCR, with one record for every CDR3 protein. The V and J calls come from TCRdb's annotation, not from the publication. The data contain around 400,000 distinct CDR3 sequences, 21% of them singletons. Time point: persistent/refractory GD, antithyroid drugs over 5 years with positive TRAb. There was RNA extracted from PBMCs, and the TCR library was made from it. Roughly 9.2-milliliter peripheral blood samples went into EDTA tubes.

The sample in question was peripheral blood mononuclear cells (PBMCs), obtained when the disease was refractory, from a patient treated with antithyroid drugs. V is TRBV6-1 and J is TRBJ2-7, with unresolved D. The sequence was collected from a female donor with Graves disease. The CDR3 loop reads CATSYEQYF. The CDR3 DNA sequence: TGTGCCACTTCCTACGAGCAGTACTTC.